Presented here are 29 T cell receptor beta chains from one specimen sequenced in a study of vaccination and CD4 T cells after COVID-19. As to time point: late sampling 161 to 241 days after vaccination in a few convalescent patients. The sample's treatment: roughly 11-day PBMC culture with coronavirus spike peptide pools or control peptides (ViraFEST assay). Researchers used the Oncomine TCR Beta short-read assay to sequence DNA from cultured CD4+ T cells. Each CDR3 protein gets one entry after TCRdb re-called the PCR reads with MiXCR. The sample includes 20,000 to 25,000 distinct CDR3 sequences, 43% of them seen just once. Their antigens remain unidentified. The source was CD4+ T cells from blood, cultured in vitro, collected about 7 months after SARS-CoV-2 vaccination. These receptors were obtained from a human donor who had recovered from COVID-19.

The chain joins TRBV20-1 to TRBJ2-3, with 7 nucleotides matching TRBD2. The junction had 17 bases not matched to a gene; V was cut back by 6 bases and J by 2 bases. Germline CDR1 reads DFQATT; CDR2 reads SNEGSKA (reference sequence). This CDR3 contains 17 residues. The CDR3 loop is CSAQRYVSGTTTDTQYF. CDR3 DNA sequence: TGCAGTGCCCAGAGGTATGTCAGCGGGACCACCACAGATACGCAGTATTTT.

This chain joins TRBV28 and TRBJ1-3, with D hard to call. Germline loops: CDR1 MDHEN, CDR2 SYDVKM. The CDR3 has 14 residues. Between the trimmed V and J ends, which lost 2 bases and 2 bases, there was a span of 7 bases. CDR3 protein: CASSLIRTGNTIYF. The CDR3, as DNA: TGTGCCAGCAGTTTAATAAGGACTGGAAACACCATATATTTT.

This chain joins TRBV7-9 and TRBJ2-5; D is perhaps TRBD1 (5 bases). The CDR3 has 12 amino acids. The V and J ends lost 6 bases and 2 bases respectively, with 7 bases between them. Germline V lookup: CDR1 SEHNR, CDR2 FQNEAQ (reference sequence). The CDR3 region is CASSPGQETQYF. In DNA form, the CDR3 reads TGTGCCAGCAGTCCAGGGCAAGAGACCCAGTACTTC.

The genes are TRBV24-1 and TRBJ1-2; no clear D. CDR3 length: 13 residues. V gave up 5 bases and J gave up 6 bases, with 12 bases separating them. Germline CDR1 KGHDR, CDR2 SFDVKD. This chain's CDR3 is CATSGRGGDGYTF. In DNA, the CDR3 is TGTGCCACCAGTGGGAGAGGCGGTGATGGCTACACCTTC.

This clonotype came up a few times. This rearrangement joins TRBV20-1 to TRBJ1-6; a possible D gene is TRBD1 (5 bases). Germline V gene lookup returns CDR1 DFQATT and CDR2 SNEGSKA (reference sequence). CDR3 length: 14 residues. V was trimmed by 6 bases and J by 2 bases, leaving 11 bases between them. For the CDR3, the DNA is TGCAGTGCAGGGGAGTTCACCTATAATTCACCCCTCCACTTT. This sequence encodes CSAGEFTYNSPLHF.

This clonotype was seen a handful of times. The genes are TRBV2 and TRBJ1-6, with D unclear. Germline CDR1 reads SNHLY; CDR2 reads FYNNEI. The CDR3 loop spans 12 amino acids. V was trimmed by 4 bases and J by 14 bases, leaving 12 bases between them. CDR3 DNA sequence: TGTGCCAGCAGTGTGGGAGACGGGGCCCTCCACTTT. It encodes CASSVGDGALHF.

The J gene is TRBJ1-2, the V gene TRBV7-8, with D maybe TRBD1 (5 bases). CDR1 and CDR2 (germline): SGHVS, FQNEAQ. This CDR3 spans 13 amino acids. The V and J ends lost 5 bases and 8 bases respectively, with 15 bases between them. CDR3 coding DNA: TGTGCCAGCAGCCCCGAGGCAGGGCGAGGCTACACCTTC. This translates into CASSPEAGRGYTF.

The rearrangement joins TRBV6-1 to TRBJ2-1, with 7 bases lining up with TRBD2. CDR3 length equals 16 residues. CDR1 MNHNS and CDR2 SASEGT come from the germline V gene. With V trimmed by 0 bases and J by 7 bases, 9 bases remained unmatched. The CDR3 region is CASSEAVLERGNEQFF. In nucleotides, the CDR3 is TGTGCCAGCAGTGAAGCTGTGCTCGAGCGGGGAAATGAGCAGTTCTTC.

The chain employs TRBV25-1 and TRBJ2-7; D is uncertain. With 0 bases removed from V and 3 bases from J, the gap between germline ends came to 6 bases. This CDR3 is 13 amino acids long. In germline, CDR1 is MGHDK, CDR2 SYGVNS. The CDR3 here is CASSEYPYYEQYF. The DNA for the CDR3 is TGTGCCAGCAGTGAATACCCTTACTACGAGCAGTACTTC.

CDR3 residues: CASSFRTSGVGELFF. CDR3 in DNA: TGTGCCAGCAGTTTTCGGACTAGCGGGGTCGGGGAGCTGTTTTTT. This chain connects TRBV7-6 to TRBJ2-2; 12 bases are a match to TRBD2. V shed 6 bases, J shed 7 bases, and the junction held 6 bases outside the gene matches. Germline loops: CDR1 SGHVS, CDR2 FNYEAQ. The CDR3 is 15 residues long.

Only one count was recorded for this clonotype. J is TRBJ2-3 and V is TRBV7-2, with 14 nucleotides matching TRBD2. The germline V gene encodes CDR1 SGHTA and CDR2 FQGNSA. Unmatched junction bases numbered 12, after V lost 2 bases and J lost 2 bases. The CDR3 is 20 amino acids. The CDR3 nucleotides are TGTGCCAGCAGCTTAACCGGGACTAGCGGGAGTGACCTCATCACAGATACGCAGTATTTT. This translates into CASSLTGTSGSDLITDTQYF.

In its sample, this clonotype was seen a few times. The chain has TRBV27 and TRBJ2-3, with D uncertain. V dropped 4 bases and J dropped 2 bases, with 4 bases sitting between them. CDR3 size: 12 residues. Germline V gene sequence: CDR1 MNHEY, CDR2 SMNVEV (reference sequence). CDR3 coding DNA: TGTGCCAGCAGTTCAAACACAGATACGCAGTATTTT. Its protein product is CASSSNTDTQYF.

The chain recombines TRBV20-1 with TRBJ2-5; 10 bases line up with TRBD2. Germline V gene sequence: CDR1 DFQATT, CDR2 SNEGSKA (reference sequence). The CDR3 is 17 amino acids. Germline trimming cut 2 bases from V and 2 bases from J; bases unmatched to any gene: 11. CDR3 in amino acids: CSARKQTGLAEQETQYF. Here the CDR3 DNA reads TGCAGTGCTAGAAAACAGACTGGACTAGCGGAACAAGAGACCCAGTACTTC.

This clonotype was recorded a few times. This chain connects TRBV7-9 to TRBJ2-7, with no clear D. Germline V gives CDR1 SEHNR, CDR2 FQNEAQ (reference sequence). The germline V and J ends were trimmed by 5 bases and 7 bases, with 24 bases remaining between them. The CDR3 spans 16 residues. In nucleotides, the CDR3 is TGTGCCAGCAGCCCCTCTTTTGGGAAGGCCGATCTGGAGCAGTACTTC. Its protein product is CASSPSFGKADLEQYF.

The chain joins TRBV27 to TRBJ2-1; 8 bases are shared with TRBD1. The J segment lost 10 bases and the V segment lost 5 bases, leaving 10 bases of the junction unmatched. The germline V gene has CDR1 MNHEY and CDR2 SMNVEV (reference sequence). The CDR3 loop spans 14 amino acids. CDR3: CASSDDRGRLEQFF. The CDR3 DNA reads as TGTGCCAGCAGTGACGACAGGGGTCGGCTCGAGCAGTTCTTC.

This clonotype was detected a few times. This rearrangement joins TRBV20-1 to TRBJ2-7; D is unclear. Germline V CDR1 and CDR2: DFQATT, SNEGSKA (reference sequence). Trimming removed 2 bases at V and 6 bases at J, with 20 bases between. The CDR3 is made up of 15 amino acids. The CDR3 region has the DNA TGCAGTGCTAGATCCGAGACACCAGGATTGAGCGAGCAGTACTTC. Translated, it gives CSARSETPGLSEQYF.

The rearrangement links TRBV29-1 to TRBJ2-7; the D gene is possibly TRBD2 (5 bases). The CDR3 consists of 13 residues. Between the trimmed V and J ends, which lost 5 bases and 4 bases, there was a span of 15 bases. Germline loops: CDR1 SQVTM, CDR2 ANQGSEA. For the CDR3, the DNA is TGCAGCGTTTCGGCTCTTTCGGGGTACGAGCAGTACTTC. The encoded protein is CSVSALSGYEQYF.

This clonotype was picked up a small number of times. This chain uses TRBV20-1 with TRBJ2-1; D call uncertain. This CDR3 contains 11 residues. Germline lookup yields CDR1 DFQATT and CDR2 SNEGSKA (reference sequence). V lost 4 bases to trimming and J lost 4 bases, with 5 bases between them. The CDR3 loop reads CSANVYNEQFF. The CDR3 DNA reads as TGCAGTGCTAACGTGTACAATGAGCAGTTCTTC.

The table lists this clonotype with a few counts. The chain links TRBV11-3 to TRBJ2-3; no firm D call. Germline CDR1 SGHNT, CDR2 YENEEA. This CDR3 has 13 residues. V was pared by 1 base and J by 11 bases, with 13 bases between. Here the CDR3 reads CASSLGGPQEQYF. CDR3 sequence (DNA): TGTGCCAGCAGCTTAGGTGGGCCCCAAGAGCAGTATTTT.

The rearrangement joins TRBV7-9 to TRBJ2-2; 9 bases are a match to TRBD2. CDR1 is SEHNR, CDR2 FQNEAQ, per germline (reference sequence). There are 15 residues in the CDR3. V was pared by 5 bases and J by 5 bases, with 6 bases of the junction left unmatched. CDR3 nucleotides: TGTGCCAGCAGCCCGGGACTAGCCCCAACCGGGGAGCTGTTTTTT. Translation gives CASSPGLAPTGELFF.

The chain combines TRBV4-1 with TRBJ1-1; D not certain. The length of the CDR3 is 17 residues. Trimming shortened V by 1 base and J by 1 base, and 16 bases separated the two germline ends. Germline CDR1 MGHRA, CDR2 YSYEKL. The DNA of the CDR3 is TGCGCCAGCAGCCAAGTCCTCTCTCGGACGGGGAACACTGAAGCTTTCTTT. Its protein product is CASSQVLSRTGNTEAFF.

V gene TRBV14 combines with J gene TRBJ2-5; 7 bases match TRBD2. The CDR3 extends over 12 amino acids. Trimming cost V 6 bases and J 5 bases; bases outside gene matches: 3. Germline CDR1 is SGHDN and CDR2 is FVKESK. CDR3 sequence (DNA): TGTGCCAGCAGGCGGGGGTTTGAGACCCAGTACTTC. It encodes CASRRGFETQYF.

The rearrangement links TRBV6-2 or TRBV6-3 to TRBJ2-5; 7 bases align to TRBD2. V lost 2 bases to trimming and J lost 1 base; unmatched junction nucleotides: 7. From germline, CDR1 is MNHEY and CDR2 SVGEGT. The CDR3 is 16 residues long. DNA of the CDR3: TGTGCCAGCAGTTACATCCTAGCGGAATCCCAAGAGACCCAGTACTTC. Its protein product is CASSYILAESQETQYF.

The rearrangement uses TRBV11-3 and TRBJ2-1, with 7 positions matching TRBD1. The CDR3 sequence is 14 residues long. Trimming at V came to 3 bases and at J to 6 bases, leaving 5 bases not matched to a gene. Germline V gene sequence: CDR1 SGHNT, CDR2 YENEEA. As DNA, the CDR3 is TGTGCCAGCAGCTTCGACAGGGAACCCAATGAGCAGTTCTTC. This codes for CASSFDREPNEQFF.

This clonotype was detected a few times. The chain joins TRBV4-2 to TRBJ1-1; 10 positions match TRBD1. This CDR3 comprises 17 residues. CDR1 and CDR2 from the germline V gene are LGHNA and YNFKEQ. V was clipped by 4 bases and J by 2 bases; unmatched bases: 10. CDR3 amino acids: CASSPRTGGSHNTEAFF. The DNA for the CDR3 is TGTGCCAGCAGCCCCCGGACAGGGGGGAGCCACAACACTGAAGCTTTCTTT.

This chain joins TRBV20-1 and TRBJ2-3; D unresolved. In germline, CDR1 is DFQATT, CDR2 SNEGSKA (reference sequence). CDR3 size: 10 residues. V was cut by 6 bases and J by 5 bases, with 6 bases left in between. The CDR3 sequence: CSAARDTQYF. CDR3 DNA: TGCAGTGCCGCGCGAGATACGCAGTATTTT.

The rearrangement joins TRBV7-8 to TRBJ1-1, with D possibly TRBD1 on 5 matching bases. Trimming removed 5 bases at V and 1 base at J, with 17 bases between. From germline, CDR1 is SGHVS and CDR2 FQNEAQ. CDR3 length: 16 residues. As DNA, the CDR3 is TGTGCCAGCAGCCCAGCGAGGAGACAGAGGAACACTGAAGCTTTCTTT. It yields the protein CASSPARRQRNTEAFF.

V gene TRBV10-3 combines with J gene TRBJ1-5, with 7 bases fitting TRBD1. The trim removed 10 bases at V and 1 base at J, leaving 1 base unmatched. The CDR3 is made up of 12 amino acids. Looked up from germline, CDR1 is ENHRY and CDR2 is SYGVKD. CDR3 coding DNA: TGTGCCACGGGACAGAGCAATCAGCCCCAGCATTTT. It codes for CATGQSNQPQHF.

The chain carries TRBV6-5 and TRBJ2-1; 7 nucleotides agree with TRBD2. Germline V CDR1 and CDR2: MNHEY, SVGAGI. CDR3 size: 14 residues. J lost 9 bases, V lost 2 bases, and 7 bases had no gene match. The CDR3 sequence: CASSYLGRAVEQFF. The CDR3 region has the DNA TGTGCCAGCAGTTACCTAGGGAGGGCCGTTGAGCAGTTCTTC.